The sequence of this T cell receptor beta chain was determined in a study of identical twins. TCRdb reprocessed the 5' RACE reads via MiXCR and lists one record per CDR3 protein. The sample lists roughly 720,000 distinct CDR3 sequences, about 20% occurring once. Germline CDR1 reads LGHDT; CDR2 reads YNNKEL (reference sequence). With 5 bases removed from V and 7 bases from J, the gap between germline ends came to 8 bases. The CDR3 is made up of 11 amino acids. The same sample was also used in a study of T cells expressing NK-cell markers. From that report: Among eight sequenced donors, seven carried HCMV seropositivity while one was seronegative.

The sequence came from a woman aged 18 to 35 in good health. Sequenced sample: PBMCs. The chain recombines TRBV3-1 with TRBJ1-2, with a possible D match to TRBD1 (5 bases). CDR3 sequence: CASSSGLGYTF. In DNA form, the CDR3 reads TGTGCCAGCAGCTCGGGACTTGGCTACACCTTC. Variable domain in full (rest from reference TRBV3-1 and TRBJ1-2): DTAVSQTPKYLVTQMGNDKSIKCEQNLGHDTMYWYKQDSKKFLKIMFSYNNKELIINETVPNRFSPKSPDKAHLNLHINSLELGDSAVYFCASSSGLGYTFGSGTRLTVV.